This TCR beta chain emerged from a study of cytomegalovirus exposure and HLA in healthy donors. The PCR used 60 Vbeta and 13 Jbeta primers. Assay: immunoSEQ multiplex PCR; the TCRdb copy retains only in-frame clones and omits some. The sample holds some 200,000 clones, approximately 84% seen once. The specimen was PBMCs. The receptor comes from a woman between 50 and 59 years old in good health and CMV-seropositive.

The CDR3 coding sequence is TGTGCCAGCAGCTCCCGTGGGGACAGGGCTGGCTCTGGGGCCAACGTCCTGACTTTC. Amino acids: CASSSRGDRAGSGANVLTF. The rearrangement links TRBV9 to TRBJ2-6, with 9 bases matching TRBD1. The CDR3 length is 19 residues. Germline V CDR1 and CDR2: SGDLS, YYNGEE. After removal of 4 bases from V and 0 bases from J, the junction contained 11 bases not matched to a gene. The complete variable domain, with remaining parts taken from reference TRBV9 and TRBJ2-6, reads DSGVTQTPKHLITATGQRVTLRCSPRSGDLSVYWYQQSLDQGLQFLIQYYNGEERAKGNILERFSAQQFPDLHSELNLSSLELGDSALYFCASSSRGDRAGSGANVLTFGAGSRLTVL.